The 20 T cell receptor beta chains below were found in one sample sequenced in a study of cytomegalovirus exposure and HLA in healthy donors. PCR amplification relied on 60 Vbeta primers (plus 13 Jbeta primers). The assay was immunoSEQ multiplex PCR, and TCRdb's table has in-frame clones only and misses some. This sample has some 200,000 clones, with approximately 70% found just once. Sequenced sample: PBMCs. Source of these receptors: a man aged 40-49 years in good health and CMV-seropositive.

This clone was observed a few times. The V and J genes are TRBV5-6 and TRBJ1-6; 7 nucleotides agree with TRBD1. V gave up 0 bases and J gave up 12 bases; unmatched junction bases: 3. Germline V lookup: CDR1 SGHDT, CDR2 YYEEEE. CDR3 length: 13 amino acids. The CDR3 reads CASSLDRGEPLHF. The CDR3 DNA is TGTGCCAGCAGCTTGGACAGGGGAGAACCCCTCCACTTT.

The J gene is TRBJ1-1, the V gene TRBV25-1; tentatively, D is TRBD1 (5 bases). The CDR3 contains 13 residues. The V and J ends lost 6 bases and 1 base respectively, with 9 bases between them. CDR1 is MGHDK, CDR2 SYGVNS, per germline. CDR3 DNA sequence: TGTGCCAGCAGCCCCACAGGGAACACTGAAGCTTTCTTT. Residues: CASSPTGNTEAFF.

The chain recombines TRBV29-1 with TRBJ1-1; 10 bases align to TRBD1. Germline loops: CDR1 SQVTM, CDR2 ANQGSEA. This CDR3 region has 14 residues. Trimming removed 7 bases from V and 4 bases from J; junction bases left unmatched: 9. CDR3 DNA: TGCAGCGGCGAGTTAAGGACAGGGGGCACTGAAGCTTTCTTT. Translation: CSGELRTGGTEAFF.

This clone was seen more than once but under ten times. V is TRBV5-1 and J is TRBJ2-2; 7 nucleotides match TRBD2. The junction had 10 bases not matched to a gene; V was cut back by 6 bases and J by 5 bases. The germline V gene has CDR1 SGHRS and CDR2 YFSETQ. This CDR3 contains 15 residues. CDR3: CASNPSGEGTGELFF. CDR3 in DNA: TGCGCCAGCAACCCGAGCGGGGAAGGTACCGGGGAGCTGTTTTTT.

About this clone itself: The sample carries other DNA sequences with the same CDR3. This chain connects TRBV10-3 to TRBJ1-4, with 8 bases that match TRBD1. V lost 2 bases and J lost 7; bases outside the gene matches: 3. There are 14 residues in the CDR3. Germline V CDR1 and CDR2: ENHRY, SYGVKD. CDR3 DNA: TGTGCCATCAGTGAGGGACAGGGTCGTGAAAAACTGTTTTTT. Residues: CAISEGQGREKLFF.

In DNA, the CDR3 is TGTGCCAGCAGTTACTCGAGGGGGTGGGCCAAAAACATTCAGTACTTC. As protein: CASSYSRGWAKNIQYF. The chain is built from TRBV6-5 and TRBJ2-4, with D perhaps TRBD1 (6 bases). V was cut by 0 bases and J by 1 base, with 10 bases left in between. CDR1 is MNHEY, CDR2 SVGAGI, per germline. The CDR3 loop spans 16 amino acids.

The chain carries TRBV19 and TRBJ2-2, with 7 bases matching TRBD1. The CDR3 is 15 amino acids. V shed 5 bases and J 0 bases; nucleotides not matched to a gene: 3. Germline V gene sequence: CDR1 LNHDA, CDR2 SQIVND (reference sequence). The chain's CDR3 is CASSLGQTNTGELFF. DNA of the CDR3: TGTGCCAGTAGTCTGGGACAGACGAACACCGGGGAGCTGTTTTTT.

The chain carries TRBV19 and TRBJ1-1; D ambiguous. Trimming shortened V by 3 bases and J by 2 bases, and 16 bases separated the two germline ends. This CDR3 has 16 amino acids. Germline-derived CDR1 and CDR2 are LNHDA and SQIVND (reference sequence). This CDR3 reads CASSMGARGSNTEAFF. In DNA form, the CDR3 reads TGTGCCAGTAGTATGGGCGCGCGGGGTTCCAACACTGAAGCTTTCTTT.

A note on this clone: Additional DNA sequences in this sample encode the identical CDR3. The V and J genes are TRBV7-2 and TRBJ1-2; no reliable D call. The CDR3 is made up of 13 amino acids. The germline V and J ends were trimmed by 5 bases and 6 bases, with 13 bases remaining between them. CDR1 and CDR2 from the germline V gene are SGHTA and FQGNSA. CDR3 in amino acids: CASSQVGGNGYTF. The CDR3, as DNA: TGTGCCAGCAGCCAAGTGGGAGGGAATGGCTACACCTTC.

The chain couples TRBV2 to TRBJ2-1; TRBD2 is a possible D gene (6 bases). Germline loops: CDR1 SNHLY, CDR2 FYNNEI. The CDR3 is made up of 14 amino acids. V was trimmed by 6 bases and J by 9 bases, leaving 18 bases between them. The CDR3 DNA is TGTGCCAGCAGGATCTGGGACTCCCTGGGTGAGCAGTTCTTC. Encoded protein: CASRIWDSLGEQFF. The whole variable domain, remainder taken from reference TRBV2 and TRBJ2-1, is EPEVTQTPSHQVTQMGQEVILRCVPISNHLYFYWYRQILGQKVEFLVSFYNNEISEKSEIFDDQFSVERPDGSNFTLKIRSTKLEDSAMYFCASRIWDSLGEQFFGPGTRLTVL.

This clone was recorded a few times. This chain links TRBV29-1 with TRBJ2-2; tentative D call: TRBD2 (6 bases). This CDR3 comprises 11 residues. Per the germline V gene, CDR1 is SQVTM and CDR2 is ANQGSEA. Trimming pared 7 bases from V and 6 bases from J, leaving 9 bases between. CDR3: CSGGVAGELFF. The DNA of the CDR3 is TGCAGCGGGGGGGTCGCCGGGGAGCTGTTTTTT.

The V and J genes are TRBV7-9 and TRBJ1-1, with D possibly being TRBD1 (5 bases). CDR1 SEHNR and CDR2 FQNEAQ come from the germline V gene (reference sequence). V was pared by 5 bases and J by 3 bases, with 13 bases between. The CDR3 covers 14 residues. This chain's CDR3 is CASSHILGDTEAFF. The CDR3 DNA reads as TGTGCCAGCAGCCATATTCTAGGGGACACTGAAGCTTTCTTT.

The CDR3 protein is CASSSDIYTEAFF. CDR3 sequence (DNA): TGTGCCAGCAGCTCGGACATTTACACTGAAGCTTTCTTT. V usage is TRBV11-2 and J usage is TRBJ1-1, with D possibly being TRBD1 (5 bases). Germline values: CDR1 SGHAT, CDR2 FQNNGV. This CDR3 spans 13 amino acids. Trimming shortened V by 4 bases and J by 3 bases, and 9 bases separated the two germline ends.

The chain carries TRBV15 and TRBJ2-3, with 7 bases identical to TRBD2. The CDR3 runs to 14 residues. Germline values: CDR1 LNHNV, CDR2 YYDKDF (reference sequence). V was clipped by 0 bases and J by 6 bases; unmatched bases: 3. The CDR3 sequence: CATSRDSGRDTQYF. In DNA form, the CDR3 reads TGTGCCACCAGCAGAGATTCCGGGAGGGATACGCAGTATTTT.

This rearrangement joins TRBV6-1 to TRBJ2-7; no clear D gene. Germline CDR1 and CDR2: MNHNS and SASEGT. The V end lost 0 bases, the J end lost 0 bases, and 18 bases lay between the germline ends. This CDR3 spans 18 amino acids. Here the CDR3 DNA reads TGTGCCAGCAGTGAAGCACGCTGGGTGGCAGGCAGCTCCTACGAGCAGTACTTC. It specifies CASSEARWVAGSSYEQYF.

The chain combines TRBV19 with TRBJ2-7; TRBD1 matches 7 bases. The CDR3 contains 16 residues. CDR1 and CDR2 from the germline V gene are LNHDA and SQIVND (reference sequence). V dropped 5 bases and J dropped 0; count of bases not matched to a gene: 10. CDR3 DNA: TGTGCCAGTAGTCCCACCGACAGGGCAAGCTCCTACGAGCAGTACTTC. Protein: CASSPTDRASSYEQYF.

The chain recombines TRBV9 with TRBJ2-6, with 8 bases that match TRBD1. The CDR3 has 16 residues. The ends lost 4 bases at V and 2 bases at J; junction bases unmatched: 5. Germline CDR1 reads SGDLS; CDR2 reads YYNGEE. The CDR3 DNA reads TGTGCCAGCAGCCCGACAGGGGCAACTGGGGCCAACGTCCTGACTTTC. Amino acid sequence: CASSPTGATGANVLTF. The whole variable domain, filled in from reference TRBV9 and TRBJ2-6, reads DSGVTQTPKHLITATGQRVTLRCSPRSGDLSVYWYQQSLDQGLQFLIQYYNGEERAKGNILERFSAQQFPDLHSELNLSSLELGDSALYFCASSPTGATGANVLTFGAGSRLTVL.

The chain is built from TRBV5-1 and TRBJ1-1; a weak D match, TRBD1 (5 bases). Germline CDR1 reads SGHRS; CDR2 reads YFSETQ. This CDR3 contains 16 residues. V lost 0 bases and J 0 bases, leaving 12 bases between the germline ends. CDR3 DNA sequence: TGCGCCAGCAGCTTGGGGGGGGGTTACATGAACACTGAAGCTTTCTTT. The encoded protein is CASSLGGGYMNTEAFF.

V is TRBV6-1 and J is TRBJ2-2; 7 positions agree with TRBD1. Germline trimming cut 2 bases from V and 5 bases from J; bases unmatched to any gene: 5. Germline-derived CDR1 and CDR2 are MNHNS and SASEGT. The CDR3 is 15 amino acids. The CDR3, as DNA: TGTGCCAGCAGTGAAAGGACAGGTGGGACCGGGGAGCTGTTTTTT. Amino acid sequence: CASSERTGGTGELFF.

The CDR3 region has the DNA TGCGCCAGCAGCCAAGGGGCGCGGGAACAGCCCCAGCATTTT. Its protein is CASSQGAREQPQHF. The chain couples TRBV4-1 to TRBJ1-5; D uncertain. V lost 1 base, J lost 7 bases, and 11 bases lay in between. Germline V gene data show CDR1 as MGHRA and CDR2 as YSYEKL. The CDR3 spans 14 residues.